This TCR beta chain was recovered during a study of radiotherapy plus CTLA-4 blockade in lung cancer. About the research overall: Patients showed objective responses in roughly 18% of cases and disease control in under 35%.

CDR3 length equals 12 residues. Trimming stripped 5 bases from V and 1 base from J, with 7 bases between. Germline V gene data show CDR1 as SGHRS and CDR2 as YFSETQ. The sample holds one count of this clone. Its antigen is undetermined. Study-level findings and limits: Increased serum interferon-beta after radiation also reportedly predicted response strongly.

The protocol was immunoSEQ multiplex PCR, while the TCRdb copy is restricted to in-frame clones and leaves out a portion. Of 120,000 or so clones in the sample, 80% to 90% were seen once. V and J are TRBV5-1 and TRBJ2-7; D may correspond to TRBD1 or TRBD2 (5 bases each). The sample consisted of peripheral blood, taken from a patient treated with radiotherapy plus ipilimumab. The sequence was collected from a human donor with non-small cell lung cancer that progressed on radiotherapy plus ipilimumab. The CDR3 sequence: CASRGESYEQYF. The CDR3 DNA sequence: TGCGCCAGCAGGGGGGAATCCTACGAGCAGTACTTC. The complete variable domain, with remaining parts taken from reference TRBV5-1 and TRBJ2-7, reads KAGVTQTPRYLIKTRGQQVTLSCSPISGHRSVSWYQQTPGQGLQFLFEYFSETQRNKGNFPGRFSGRQFSNSRSEMNVSTLELGDSALYLCASRGESYEQYFGPGTRLTVT.